This T cell receptor (beta chain) emerged from a study of identical twins. CDR3 length: 15 residues. V was shortened by 4 bases and J by 1 base, with 15 bases between the two germline ends. Study-wide results and caveats: A cross-sectional statistical analysis, not follow-up of the same donors, supported the conclusions. Alpha sequences that were out-of-frame and twin-shared showed an excess of low generation probability.

Healthy Caucasian donors formed the entire cohort. As for this clonotype: Its antigen is currently unknown.

A universal primer binding site was introduced by template switching. The final cDNA contained unique molecular identifiers. TCRdb recomputed calls from the 5' RACE reads with MiXCR, one row per CDR3 protein. The table has about 530,000 distinct CDR3 sequences, roughly 15% seen once. These data were also filed under a second study, of yellow fever vaccine responses in identical twins.

The TCR originated in a woman aged 18-29 years in good health. The sequencing input was CD4+ T cells sorted from blood. J is TRBJ2-7 and V is TRBV5-7, with D perhaps TRBD1 (5 bases). TRBV5-7 falls under the ORF class, with uncertain function. The DNA of the CDR3 is TGTGCCAGCAGCGTAAGGGGCAGGGAATCCTACGAGCAGTACGTC. This translates into CASSVRGRESYEQYV.